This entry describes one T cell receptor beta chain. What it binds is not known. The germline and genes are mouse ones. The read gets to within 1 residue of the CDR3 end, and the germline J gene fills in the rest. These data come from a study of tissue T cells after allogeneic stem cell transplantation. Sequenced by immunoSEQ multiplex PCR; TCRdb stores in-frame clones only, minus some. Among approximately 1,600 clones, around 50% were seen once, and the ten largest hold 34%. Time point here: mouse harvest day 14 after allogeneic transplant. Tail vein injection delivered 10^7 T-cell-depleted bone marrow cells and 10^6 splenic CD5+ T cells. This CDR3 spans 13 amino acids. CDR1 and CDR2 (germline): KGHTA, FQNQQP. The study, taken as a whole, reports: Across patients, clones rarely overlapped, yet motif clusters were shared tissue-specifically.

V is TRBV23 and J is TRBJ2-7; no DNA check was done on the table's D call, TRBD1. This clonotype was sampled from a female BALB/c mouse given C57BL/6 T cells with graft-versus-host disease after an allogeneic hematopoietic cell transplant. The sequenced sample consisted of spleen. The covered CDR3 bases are TGCTCCAGCAGTCAATCTACCAGATATGAACAGTAC. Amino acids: CSSSQSTRYEQY. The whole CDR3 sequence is CSSSQSTRYEQYF.